Below are 25 T cell receptor beta chains sequenced from a single sample in a study of blood T cell repertoires in COVID-19. Repertoires were generated with immunoSEQ multiplex PCR, while TCRdb's copy carries only in-frame clones and drops some. The table includes over 90,000 clones, more than 70% detected once. The sample taken for sequencing was peripheral blood. Source of these receptors: a woman aged 60-75 years in a cohort sampled during active or convalescent COVID-19.

The chain is built from TRBV15 and TRBJ1-4, with TRBD1 matching 7 bases. This CDR3 comprises 15 residues. J gave up 5 bases and V 5 bases, and 8 bases lay outside the gene matches. CDR1 and CDR2 (germline): LNHNV, YYDKDF (reference sequence). The CDR3 sequence is CATSLHRQGNEKLFF. The CDR3 nucleotides are TGTGCCACCAGCCTGCACAGACAGGGAAATGAAAAACTGTTTTTT.

This clone has only a few counts. The rearrangement uses TRBV18 and TRBJ2-3; maybe TRBD2 (6 bases). Trimming left V 3 bases short and J 2 bases short, with 15 bases between. The CDR3 covers 16 residues. The V gene's germline CDR1 is KGHSH and CDR2 LQKENI. The CDR3 nucleotides are TGTGCCAGCTCACCCCAGGCGGGGTGGGCCACAGATACGCAGTATTTT. Its protein is CASSPQAGWATDTQYF.

This clone was seen only once. The genes are TRBV2 and TRBJ1-6; 12 bases align to TRBD1. CDR1 and CDR2 from the germline V gene are SNHLY and FYNNEI. The length of the CDR3 is 17 residues. Germline trimming cut 5 bases from V and 8 bases from J; bases unmatched to any gene: 10. The CDR3, as DNA: TGTGCCAGCAGTACCACCGGGACAGGGGGCGCGGATTCACCCCTCCACTTT. Amino acid sequence: CASSTTGTGGADSPLHF.

This chain links TRBV11-1 with TRBJ2-1; 8 bases map to TRBD2. CDR1 is SGHAT, CDR2 FQDESV, per germline (reference sequence). V was pared by 3 bases and J by 5 bases, with 9 bases of the junction left unmatched. The CDR3 consists of 16 residues. CDR3 in amino acids: CASSFPGLAGHNEQFF. CDR3 sequence (DNA): TGTGCCAGCAGCTTTCCCGGACTAGCAGGACACAATGAGCAGTTCTTC.

The rearrangement joins TRBV10-2 to TRBJ2-2; perhaps TRBD1 as D (6 bases). The CDR3 covers 16 residues. The germline CDR1 and CDR2 sequences are WSHSY and SAAADI. V dropped 4 bases and J dropped 1 base, with 13 bases sitting between them. The CDR3 coding sequence is TGCGCCAGCAGTGCTAGTCTGACAGGGAACACCGGGGAGCTGTTTTTT. The encoded protein is CASSASLTGNTGELFF.

V gene TRBV5-1 combines with J gene TRBJ1-1; TRBD1 matches at 9 bases. The CDR3 is 13 amino acids. V gave up 0 bases and J gave up 10 bases; unmatched junction bases: 4. CDR1 SGHRS and CDR2 YFSETQ come from the germline V gene. The CDR3 region is CASSLGGTGLAFF. CDR3 DNA: TGCGCCAGCAGCTTGGGTGGGACAGGGCTAGCTTTCTTT.

This clone showed up just a few times. J is TRBJ1-1 and V is TRBV6-5, with D possibly matching TRBD1 (5 bases). V was shortened by 2 bases and J by 0 bases, with 7 bases between the two germline ends. The CDR3 has 14 amino acids. The germline gives CDR1 MNHEY, CDR2 SVGAGI. This CDR3 is CASSYGQMNTEAFF. CDR3 DNA sequence: TGTGCCAGCAGTTACGGACAAATGAACACTGAAGCTTTCTTT.

The chain employs TRBV9 and TRBJ1-2; possibly TRBD1 for D (6 bases). The CDR3 length is 13 residues. Trimming pared 0 bases from V and 6 bases from J, leaving 9 bases between. The germline V gene encodes CDR1 SGDLS and CDR2 YYNGEE. CDR3 region: CASSVDRVDGYTF. The CDR3 DNA is TGTGCCAGCAGCGTAGACAGGGTGGATGGCTACACCTTC. The full variable domain, in which reference TRBV9 and TRBJ1-2 provide the parts outside the CDR3, is DSGVTQTPKHLITATGQRVTLRCSPRSGDLSVYWYQQSLDQGLQFLIQYYNGEERAKGNILERFSAQQFPDLHSELNLSSLELGDSALYFCASSVDRVDGYTFGSGTRLTVV.

This rearrangement joins TRBV5-1 to TRBJ1-3; a possible D gene is TRBD1 (5 bases). Trimming removed 5 bases from V and 2 bases from J, with 8 bases in between. Germline CDR1 is SGHRS and CDR2 is YFSETQ. The CDR3 runs 13 residues. CDR3 loop: CASRQDTGNTIYF. CDR3 nucleotides: TGCGCCAGCAGACAGGACACTGGAAACACCATATATTTT.

V is TRBV10-3 and J is TRBJ1-5, with 7 bases matching TRBD1. The germline V gene encodes CDR1 ENHRY and CDR2 SYGVKD. The CDR3 length is 15 residues. V lost 3 bases and J lost 6; bases outside the gene matches: 8. For the CDR3, the DNA is TGTGCCATCAGTGATACAATTACAGGGGCTCAGCCCCAGCATTTT. Amino acids: CAISDTITGAQPQHF.

J is TRBJ2-1 and V is TRBV4-1; 12 bases are shared with TRBD2. The CDR3 loop spans 15 amino acids. CDR1 is MGHRA and CDR2 is YSYEKL in the germline V gene. Trimming at V came to 1 base and at J to 10 bases, leaving 5 bases not matched to a gene. The CDR3 DNA follows: TGCGCCAGCAGCCAAGGGCGGCTAGCGGGGGGGGAGCAGTTCTTC. It is translated as CASSQGRLAGGEQFF.

The rearrangement uses TRBV2 and TRBJ1-2, with 8 positions matching TRBD1. Germline assignment: CDR1 SNHLY and CDR2 FYNNEI. This CDR3 is built from 13 residues. J was trimmed by 8 bases and V by 4 bases; bases with no gene match: 6. The CDR3 nucleotides read TGTGCCAGCAGTGGCGACAGGGGCTTAGGCTACACCTTC. This gives the protein CASSGDRGLGYTF.

The chain has TRBV4-1 and TRBJ1-6; no reliable D call. V was trimmed by 1 base and J by 10 bases, leaving 11 bases between them. The CDR3 is made up of 14 amino acids. CDR1 is MGHRA, CDR2 YSYEKL, per germline. The DNA for the CDR3 is TGCGCCAGCAGCCAAGCAGGTATCGGCTCACCCCTCCACTTT. It yields the protein CASSQAGIGSPLHF.

This clone showed up just a few times. The chain carries TRBV18 and TRBJ2-7; D ambiguous. Per germline, CDR1 KGHSH and CDR2 LQKENI. The CDR3 covers 16 residues. The V and J ends lost 2 bases and 1 base respectively, with 15 bases between them. In DNA, the CDR3 is TGTGCCAGCTCACCATCGGCCCCCCGGAGTTCCTACGAGCAGTACTTC. It translates to CASSPSAPRSSYEQYF.

This rearrangement joins TRBV4-1 to TRBJ2-2; 10 nucleotides line up with TRBD2. CDR3 length equals 19 residues. Germline V gene lookup returns CDR1 MGHRA and CDR2 YSYEKL. Trimming removed 5 bases from V and 0 bases from J; junction bases left unmatched: 12. The CDR3 loop reads CASSRNIAGGHTNTGELFF. The CDR3 coding sequence is TGCGCCAGCAGCAGGAATATAGCGGGGGGACATACGAACACCGGGGAGCTGTTTTTT.

The chain couples TRBV9 to TRBJ1-2; D remains unclear. The CDR3 loop spans 15 amino acids. Germline values: CDR1 SGDLS, CDR2 YYNGEE. V was cut by 0 bases and J by 0 bases, with 9 bases left in between. The chain's CDR3 is CASSVDVQTNYGYTF. DNA for the CDR3: TGTGCCAGCAGCGTAGATGTCCAAACTAACTATGGCTACACCTTC.

V gene TRBV19 combines with J gene TRBJ2-5, with 11 bases matching TRBD2. The germline gives CDR1 LNHDA, CDR2 SQIVND (reference sequence). V was clipped by 4 bases and J by 5 bases; unmatched bases: 6. The CDR3 consists of 15 residues. CDR3 nucleotide sequence: TGTGCCAGTAGTACGGTAGCGGGGGGGCCGGAGACCCAGTACTTC. This gives the protein CASSTVAGGPETQYF.

This chain uses TRBV5-1 with TRBJ2-2; a weak D match, TRBD1 (6 bases). Germline V gene data show CDR1 as SGHRS and CDR2 as YFSETQ. V lost 0 bases, J lost 4 bases, and 13 bases lay in between. There are 16 residues in the CDR3. CDR3 bases: TGCGCCAGCAGCTTGGGTGCCAGGGGTGGCACCGGGGAGCTGTTTTTT. It yields the protein CASSLGARGGTGELFF.

The rearrangement joins TRBV6-6 to TRBJ1-5; the match to TRBD1 covers 8 bases. The CDR3 covers 16 residues. The J segment lost 1 base and the V segment lost 4 bases, leaving 6 bases of the junction unmatched. CDR1 is MNHNY, CDR2 SVGAGI, per germline (reference sequence). The CDR3 sequence: CASSSSTGGSNQPQHF. The CDR3 DNA is TGTGCCAGCAGTTCATCCACAGGGGGGAGCAATCAGCCCCAGCATTTT.

This rearrangement joins TRBV18 to TRBJ2-2; 10 nucleotides line up with TRBD2. V trimming: 1 base; J trimming: 7 bases; junction bases outside the gene matches: 3. Germline-derived CDR1 and CDR2 are KGHSH and LQKENI. The CDR3 runs 15 residues. This CDR3 is CASSPQGLANGELFF. DNA for the CDR3: TGTGCCAGCTCACCACAGGGACTAGCGAACGGGGAGCTGTTTTTT. The variable domain in full, completed from reference TRBV18 and TRBJ2-2, reads NAGVMQNPRHLVRRRGQEARLRCSPMKGHSHVYWYRQLPEEGLKFMVYLQKENIIDESGMPKERFSAEFPKEGPSILRIQQVVRGDSAAYFCASSPQGLANGELFFGEGSRLTVL.

This rearrangement joins TRBV7-9 to TRBJ1-2; no clear D. Looked up from germline, CDR1 is SEHNR and CDR2 is FQNEAQ (reference sequence). V lost 6 bases to trimming and J lost 8 bases, with 19 bases between them. This CDR3 has 14 residues. CDR3 residues: CASSFLAGYRGYTF. The CDR3 coding sequence is TGTGCCAGCAGTTTTCTGGCGGGGTACCGAGGCTACACCTTC.

The V call is TRBV3-1 (or the pseudogene TRBV3-2), the J call TRBJ1-2; D uncertain. The CDR3 is 14 amino acids. The germline V and J ends were trimmed by 1 base and 2 bases, with 8 bases remaining between them. Germline assignment: CDR1 LGHDT and CDR2 YNNKEL (reference sequence). DNA for the CDR3: TGTGCCAGCAGCCAAGCTGTCCTGAACTATGGCTACACCTTC. This translates into CASSQAVLNYGYTF.

This rearrangement joins TRBV3-1 (or the pseudogene TRBV3-2) to TRBJ1-2; no clear D gene. Trimming cost V 0 bases and J 14 bases, with 22 bases left between them. Germline assignment: CDR1 LGHDT and CDR2 YNNKEL (reference sequence). This CDR3 comprises 15 residues. The CDR3 here is CASSQEAKVVRQRTF. CDR3 DNA: TGTGCCAGCAGCCAAGAGGCTAAGGTAGTTCGTCAGAGGACCTTC.

The chain carries TRBV19 and TRBJ1-5; D is unresolved. The CDR3 length is 14 residues. The germline V and J ends were trimmed by 8 bases and 0 bases, with 11 bases remaining between them. CDR1 and CDR2 from the germline V gene are LNHDA and SQIVND (reference sequence). The CDR3 loop is CASQAENSNQPQHF. The CDR3 nucleotides are TGTGCCAGTCAAGCGGAAAATAGCAATCAGCCCCAGCATTTT.

V gene TRBV9 combines with J gene TRBJ2-3; D perhaps matches TRBD1 (5 bases). CDR3 length: 14 amino acids. Deletions cut 0 bases from V and 1 base from J, with 6 bases between. CDR1 and CDR2 (germline): SGDLS, YYNGEE. The CDR3: CASSVVGGTDTQYF. CDR3 DNA sequence: TGTGCCAGCAGCGTAGTAGGGGGCACAGATACGCAGTATTTT. The full variable domain, in which reference TRBV9 and TRBJ2-3 provide the parts outside the CDR3, is DSGVTQTPKHLITATGQRVTLRCSPRSGDLSVYWYQQSLDQGLQFLIQYYNGEERAKGNILERFSAQQFPDLHSELNLSSLELGDSALYFCASSVVGGTDTQYFGPGTRLTVL.